These 5 T cell receptor beta chains were all obtained from the same sample, sequenced in a study of T-cell reconstitution after alpha-beta-depleted transplantation in children. The authors prepared the TCRbeta library with unique molecular identifiers. Each CDR3 protein is one row after TCRdb ran MiXCR on the PCR reads. The data contain 700,000 to 950,000 distinct CDR3 sequences, 16% of them seen just once; the ten biggest clones take up around 5%. The specimen comprised PBMCs, mostly from graft donor cells, sampled 360 days after TCRalphabeta/CD19-depleted stem cell transplant. Receptor source: a male patient under 18 who had a stem cell transplant for acute lymphoblastic leukemia, so the T cells may come from the graft donor.

The V and J genes are TRBV12-3 or TRBV12-4 and TRBJ2-1; no definite D call. This CDR3 spans 15 amino acids. V was shortened by 7 bases and J by 4 bases, with 17 bases between the two germline ends. CDR3 amino acids: CASTPPETAYNEQFF. The CDR3, as DNA: TGTGCCAGCACCCCTCCCGAAACGGCGTACAATGAGCAGTTCTTC.

This clonotype was seen only a few times. The chain is built from TRBV12-3 or TRBV12-4 and TRBJ1-5; 9 bases are a match to TRBD1. The CDR3 spans 15 residues. Losses at the gene ends were 6 bases for V and 5 bases for J; bases not matched to a gene: 8. The CDR3 DNA reads TGTGCCAGCAGGTTGGGACAGGGTTTCTATCAGCCCCAGCATTTT. This translates into CASRLGQGFYQPQHF.

As concerns this clonotype: A much more abundant neighbour one base away suggests this may be a read error. The chain carries TRBV9 and TRBJ2-1; D possibly corresponds to TRBD2 (5 bases). Trimming removed 2 bases from V and 2 bases from J, with 14 bases in between. The germline V gene has CDR1 SGDLS and CDR2 YYNGEE. The CDR3 contains 16 residues. The CDR3 is CASSVGERVAYNEQFF. The CDR3 region has the DNA TGTGCCAGCAGCGTCGGTGAGAGGGTGGCCTACAATGAGCAGTTCTTC. Based on the CDR3 plus reference TRBV9 and TRBJ2-1, the full variable domain is DSGVTQTPKHLITATGQRVTLRCSPRSGDLSVYWYQQSLDQGLQFLIQYYNGEERAKGNILERFSAQQFPDLHSELNLSSLELGDSALYFCASSVGERVAYNEQFFGPGTRLTVL.

This clonotype was seen a few times. This chain links TRBV20-1 with TRBJ1-5; perhaps TRBD1 as D (5 bases). This CDR3 has 11 residues. Germline CDR1 is DFQATT and CDR2 is SNEGSKA (reference sequence). The V and J ends lost 7 bases and 5 bases respectively, with 9 bases between them. The CDR3 protein is CSGGEDQPQHF. The CDR3 DNA sequence: TGCAGTGGGGGGGAAGATCAGCCCCAGCATTTT.

This clonotype was seen a few times. This chain joins TRBV27 and TRBJ1-2; D perhaps matches TRBD1 (5 bases). Trimming removed 6 bases from V and 2 bases from J, with 16 bases in between. This CDR3 has 15 residues. Germline lookup yields CDR1 MNHEY and CDR2 SMNVEV (reference sequence). CDR3 residues: CASRDHGAGNYGYTF. CDR3 in DNA: TGTGCCAGCAGGGACCACGGGGCAGGAAACTATGGCTACACCTTC.